This TCR beta chain was documented in a study of T cell clonotyping in hematopoietic cell transplantation. General study results and limits: Higher Inverse Simpson Index values in graft donor and pretransplant recipient predicted broader posttransplant TCR diversity. No sorting was done, leaving CD4 and CD8 contributions mixed. At the given depth, recipient repertoires were over 97% de novo clonotypes. Pathologically expanded recipient clonotypes increased progressively from day 30 to day 180 as diversity fell.

Note on this clone: The antigen remains undetermined.

Generated by immunoSEQ multiplex PCR, the TCRdb table keeps only in-frame clones and is missing some. Altogether 15,000 or so clones are present, about 80% being singletons, with the ten largest covering about 6%. CDR1 DFQATT and CDR2 SNEGSKA come from the germline V gene (reference sequence). Between the trimmed V and J ends, which lost 3 bases and 3 bases, there was a span of 5 bases. The CDR3 covers 11 residues. The rearrangement links TRBV20-1 to TRBJ1-1; D is unresolved. This sample comprised PBMCs, obtained 100 days after allogeneic stem cell transplant. The source is a female patient aged 40-49 years who had an allogeneic stem cell transplant from a related donor, so T cells may come from the graft donor. Some clones in this sample may be carry-over from other donors' samples. The CDR3, as DNA: TGCAGTGCTAGCCAATACACTGAAGCTTTCTTT. It specifies CSASQYTEAFF.